Listed below are T cell receptor beta chains from one sample, sequenced in a study of T cell repertoires in cytomegalovirus infection. TCRdb used MiXCR to reprocess the reads, holding one entry per CDR3 protein. The sample yields roughly 120,000 distinct CDR3 sequences, 32% seen once. Their specific antigens are unknown. Source: CD8+ T cells from cultured PBMCs, taken from culture after CMV antigen stimulation. These receptors came from a human donor in good health (CMV status not recorded). Some clones in this sample may be carry-over from other donors' samples. The CDR3 runs from the conserved cysteine through the conserved F or W. The D gene is left open where the match is weak. Clone size is given for some rows only: seen once, a few or many times, or a class if the clone is expanded.

V gene	D gene	J gene	clone size	CDR3 protein	CDR3 DNA
TRBV12-3/TRBV12-4	-	TRBJ1-3	-	CASRAGNYGNTIYF	TGTGCCAGCCGGGCAGGAAATTACGGAAACACCATATATTTT
TRBV24-1	-	TRBJ2-7	many	CATSDLWRAEQYF	TGTGCCACCAGTGATTTGTGGCGGGCCGAGCAGTACTTC
TRBV27	-	TRBJ1-1	-	CASSFSWKGGLEAFF	TGTGCCAGCAGTTTCAGTTGGAAAGGGGGGCTAGAAGCTTTCTTT
TRBV29-1	-	TRBJ1-1	many	CSAVGIGGLNTEAFF	TGCAGCGCAGTTGGGATTGGCGGCTTGAACACTGAAGCTTTCTTT
TRBV27	-	TRBJ1-2	once	CASSLSGGNYGYTF	TGTGCCAGCAGTTTATCGGGCGGGAACTATGGCTACACCTTC
TRBV3-1	-	TRBJ2-3	-	CASRSEADTQYF	TGTGCCAGCAGAAGTGAGGCAGATACGCAGTATTTT
TRBV6-1	-	TRBJ1-5	-	CASSEQGWNQPQHF	TGTGCCAGCAGTGAACAGGGTTGGAATCAGCCCCAGCATTTT
TRBV11-2	-	TRBJ2-7	-	CASRRGRLEQYF	TGTGCCAGCAGGAGAGGTCGGCTCGAGCAGTACTTC
TRBV7-2	-	TRBJ2-7	many	CASSLGSGVYEQYF	TGTGCCAGCAGCTTAGGATCGGGAGTCTACGAGCAGTACTTC
TRBV7-2	TRBD1	TRBJ2-4	many	CASRDRGNNAQYF	TGTGCCAGCAGAGACAGGGGAAACAACGCTCAGTACTTC
TRBV7-2	TRBD2	TRBJ2-5	-	CASNRYGGGAETQYF	TGTGCCAGCAACCGTTACGGCGGGGGGGCGGAGACCCAGTACTTC
TRBV19	-	TRBJ2-1	few	CASSIVGQALRNEQFF	TGTGCCAGTAGTATAGTGGGCCAGGCCTTGAGGAACGAGCAGTTCTTC
TRBV4-1	-	TRBJ2-7	few	CASSQEGMGQGEYEQYF	TGCGCCAGCAGCCAAGAAGGAATGGGGCAGGGAGAGTACGAGCAGTACTTC
TRBV7-9	-	TRBJ2-7	many	CASSKAGQLYEQYF	TGTGCCAGCAGCAAGGCTGGTCAGCTATACGAGCAGTACTTC
TRBV5-8	-	TRBJ1-6	few	CASSLPGVGSPLHF	TGTGCCAGCAGCTTGCCAGGGGTGGGTTCACCCCTCCACTTT
TRBV7-2	TRBD1	TRBJ1-4	-	CASSGRDRGNNEKLFF	TGTGCCAGCAGCGGAAGGGACAGGGGAAATAATGAAAAACTGTTTTTT
TRBV12-5	-	TRBJ1-1	-	CASGLSSHSTEAFF	TGTGCTAGTGGTTTGTCAAGCCACAGCACTGAAGCTTTCTTT
TRBV27	TRBD1	TRBJ1-1	-	CASSLRGTGVTEAFF	TGTGCCAGCAGTTTACGGGGGACAGGAGTGACTGAAGCTTTCTTT
TRBV7-9	TRBD1	TRBJ2-1	-	CASSLPDRGEFF	TGTGCCAGCAGCTTACCGGACAGGGGGGAGTTCTTC
TRBV4-1	-	TRBJ1-1	few	CASSHRSGLTEAFF	TGCGCCAGCAGCCACCGATCGGGGCTCACTGAAGCTTTCTTT
TRBV7-9	-	TRBJ2-1	few	CASSSQLDYRMGNEQFF	TGTGCCAGCAGCTCCCAACTGGACTACCGGATGGGCAATGAGCAGTTCTTC
TRBV6-5	-	TRBJ1-3	-	CASIGRRMGYSGNTIYF	TGTGCCAGCATAGGACGACGGATGGGTTACTCTGGAAACACCATATATTTT
TRBV5-1	-	TRBJ2-3	few	CASSLAAARPPDTQYF	TGCGCCAGCAGCTTGGCGGCTGCCCGCCCCCCAGATACGCAGTATTTT
TRBV20-1	-	TRBJ2-5	-	CSAPRDGAAQETQYF	TGCAGTGCTCCGAGGGACGGTGCGGCCCAAGAGACCCAGTACTTC
TRBV4-1	-	TRBJ2-1	few	CASSQGGEQFF	TGCGCCAGCAGCCAAGGAGGTGAGCAGTTCTTC
TRBV4-1	TRBD2	TRBJ2-1	few	CASSQVENVLAGPYNEQFF	TGCGCCAGCAGCCAAGTAGAGAACGTTCTAGCGGGGCCCTACAATGAGCAGTTCTTC
TRBV5-5	TRBD1	TRBJ1-4	-	CASSLGDRGFRALPDEKLFF	TGTGCCAGCAGCTTGGGGGACAGGGGATTTCGGGCACTACCTGATGAAAAACTGTTTTTT
TRBV7-8	TRBD1	TRBJ2-7	-	CASSPPDRGYEQYF	TGTGCCAGCAGTCCTCCGGACAGGGGCTACGAGCAGTACTTC
TRBV7-6	TRBD2	TRBJ2-4	few	CASSPTSGGAPGAKNIQYF	TGTGCCAGCAGTCCGACTAGCGGGGGGGCCCCGGGAGCCAAAAACATTCAGTACTTC
TRBV2	-	TRBJ1-1	-	CASTRGDGTEAFF	TGTGCCAGCACAAGGGGCGATGGGACTGAAGCTTTCTTT
TRBV12-3/TRBV12-4	-	TRBJ1-2	-	CASSPPGINYGYTF	TGTGCCAGCAGTCCCCCAGGGATAAACTATGGCTACACCTTC
TRBV29-1	-	TRBJ2-2	few	CSITETNTGELFF	TGCAGCATAACGGAGACGAACACCGGGGAGCTGTTTTTT
TRBV27	TRBD1	TRBJ1-2	-	CASSLVFRGDYGYTF	TGTGCCAGCAGTTTAGTTTTCAGGGGGGACTATGGCTACACCTTC
TRBV4-3	TRBD2	TRBJ2-7	-	CASSQALAGLTEQYF	TGCGCCAGCAGCCAGGCTCTAGCGGGGCTAACCGAGCAGTACTTC
TRBV6-5	TRBD1	TRBJ1-5	-	CASSHRTGDQPQHF	TGTGCCAGCAGTCATAGGACAGGGGATCAGCCCCAGCATTTT
TRBV4-2	-	TRBJ1-1	-	CASSQTTQGTTEAFF	TGTGCCAGCAGCCAGACAACCCAGGGTACCACTGAAGCTTTCTTT
TRBV20-1	-	TRBJ1-2	-	CSARDGDQPYGYTF	TGCAGTGCTAGAGATGGGGACCAACCCTATGGCTACACCTTC
TRBV19	TRBD1	TRBJ1-1	few	CASKSRDSNTEAFF	TGTGCCAGTAAATCCCGGGACAGCAACACTGAAGCTTTCTTT
TRBV5-1	-	TRBJ1-1	few	CASSLRGQPNEAFF	TGCGCCAGCAGCTTGAGAGGCCAGCCTAATGAAGCTTTCTTT
TRBV6-5	TRBD1	TRBJ2-4	-	CASSYSDRVIVDIQYF	TGTGCCAGCAGTTACTCGGACAGGGTAATCGTGGACATTCAGTACTTC
TRBV4-2	-	TRBJ2-1	many	CASSQGLATYNEQFF	TGTGCCAGCAGCCAAGGGTTGGCCACCTACAATGAGCAGTTCTTC
TRBV2	-	TRBJ2-2	few	CASSSRDQSRELFF	TGTGCCAGCAGTTCTCGGGACCAGAGCCGGGAGCTGTTTTTT
TRBV19	TRBD1	TRBJ1-1	-	CASSKGQGTTEAFF	TGTGCCAGTAGTAAGGGACAGGGAACCACTGAAGCTTTCTTT